The rows below give T cell receptor beta chains drawn from one sample of a study of identical twins. TCRdb itself ran the 5' RACE reads through MiXCR, one entry per CDR3 protein. This table has hundreds of thousands of distinct CDR3 sequences, roughly an eighth appearing once. The sequencing sample was made of memory (CD45RO+) T cells sorted from blood. These receptors were taken from a woman aged 18-29 years in good health. The CDR3 runs from the conserved cysteine through the conserved F or W. The order of the fields is clone size, V gene, CDR3 length, D gene, J gene, CDR3 DNA, CDR3 protein. The D gene is left open where the match is weak. A clone size is listed for some rows: how often the clone was seen (once, few, many), or a class if it is expanded.

>-|TRBV6-1|14|TRBD1|TRBJ1-6
TGTGCCAGCAGTGAGACAGGGGAACGGTCACCCCTCCACTTT
CASSETGERSPLHF
>many|TRBV29-1|13|-|TRBJ1-5
TGCAGCGTGTCGGGTGCGTCCGATCAGCCCCAGCATTTT
CSVSGASDQPQHF
>-|TRBV5-1|13|TRBD2|TRBJ2-7
TGCGCCAGCACCCGGGGGGAGACCTACGAGCAGTACTTC
CASTRGETYEQYF
>many|TRBV12-3/TRBV12-4|13|-|TRBJ1-5
TGTGCCAGCAGCCCGGCGGGGCATCGGCCCCAGCATTTT
CASSPAGHRPQHF
>-|TRBV6-1|17|-|TRBJ2-6
TGTGCCAGCAGTGAATTCGGTATAGGGGCTGGGGCCAACGTCCTGACTTTC
CASSEFGIGAGANVLTF
>-|TRBV14|16|-|TRBJ2-1
TGTGCCAGCAGCCTCTGGCTGGGATGGGGACACAATGAGCAGTTCTTC
CASSLWLGWGHNEQFF
>-|TRBV20-1|17|TRBD2|TRBJ2-7
TGCTGTGCTAGACGGATGGGGCTAGCGGGAGGCCTCTACGAGCAGTACTTC
CCARRMGLAGGLYEQYF
>-|TRBV5-1|15|TRBD2|TRBJ2-1
TGCGCCAGCAGCTTGGGCGGGGGGCCCGGGAATGAGCAGTTCTTC
CASSLGGGPGNEQFF
>few|TRBV27|14|TRBD2|TRBJ2-3
TGTGCCAGCAACGATGGGACTAGCCGAGATACGCAGTATTTT
CASNDGTSRDTQYF
>few|TRBV3-1|14|-|TRBJ1-2
TGTGCCAGCAGCCAAGATGCACAGGGTTTCGGCTACACCTTC
CASSQDAQGFGYTF
>few|TRBV10-3|14|TRBD1|TRBJ2-7
TGTGCCATCAGTTTGCTCGGACAGGTCGGCGAGCAGTACTTC
CAISLLGQVGEQYF
>-|TRBV20-1|11|-|TRBJ2-1
TGCAGTGCTAGAGAGTGGAATGAGCAGTTCTTC
CSAREWNEQFF
>few|TRBV12-3/TRBV12-4|13|-|TRBJ1-1
TGTGCCAGCAGTTTAGGACAGCCCACTGAAGCTTTCTTT
CASSLGQPTEAFF
>few|TRBV9|14|-|TRBJ1-6
TGTGCCAGCAGCGCCGACTCACGGGTATCACCCCTCCACTTT
CASSADSRVSPLHF
>-|TRBV20-1|16|-|TRBJ2-1
TGCAGTGCCGCCCCCGCAACCAGCGGAGGCTACAATGAGCAGTTCTTC
CSAAPATSGGYNEQFF
>-|TRBV20-1|15|-|TRBJ2-1
TGCAGTGCTAGAGATGGTCGCTTCTCCTACAATGAGCAGTTCTTC
CSARDGRFSYNEQFF
>many|TRBV7-2|14|TRBD2|TRBJ2-1
TGTGCCAGCAGGAGGACTAGCGGGAGCTATGAGCAGTTCTTC
CASRRTSGSYEQFF
>few|TRBV20-1|14|-|TRBJ1-1
TGCAGTGCTCTTAAAGGGGGAGTGGGCACTGAAGCTTTCTTT
CSALKGGVGTEAFF
>-|TRBV5-4|15|-|TRBJ1-2
TGTGCCAGCAGCTTTGGAGGGGCGGAGGTCTATGGCTACACCTTC
CASSFGGAEVYGYTF
>-|TRBV27|14|-|TRBJ2-7
TGTGCCAGCAGTTTATCGAACGTAGCCTACGAGCAGTACTTC
CASSLSNVAYEQYF
>-|TRBV7-2|11|-|TRBJ1-2
TGTGCCAGCAGCCCCCGATTTGGCTACACCTTC
CASSPRFGYTF
>few|TRBV20-1|13|TRBD2|TRBJ2-3
TGCAGTGGCCGGGAGGGGGGCACAGATACGCAGTATTTT
CSGREGGTDTQYF
>few|TRBV7-2|15|-|TRBJ2-7
TGTGCCAGCAGCCCACCCAGGTTCAAGGTACACGAGCAGTACTTC
CASSPPRFKVHEQYF
>many|TRBV6-4|14|TRBD2|TRBJ2-3
TGTGCCAGCAGTGTTAGCGGGAGCACAGATACGCAGTATTTT
CASSVSGSTDTQYF
>few|TRBV20-1|16|TRBD2|TRBJ2-3
TGCAGTGCTAGGCAAATAGCGGGGGCTCTCACAGATACGCAGTATTTT
CSARQIAGALTDTQYF
>-|TRBV18|17|-|TRBJ2-5
TGTGCCAGCTCACTGATGGGGCTCCCGACCGCCCAAGAGACCCAGTACTTC
CASSLMGLPTAQETQYF
>-|TRBV27|12|TRBD1|TRBJ2-3
TGTGCCAGCACAAATACAGGGGGTACGCAGTATTTT
CASTNTGGTQYF
>-|TRBV7-2|16|TRBD2|TRBJ2-1
TGTGCCAGCAGCCCCCGGCTAGCGGGAGGGGTAGGCGAGCAGTTCTTC
CASSPRLAGGVGEQFF
>-|TRBV6-2/TRBV6-3|12|-|TRBJ2-7
TGTGCCAGCAGTTGGGGATTTATGGAGCAGTACTTC
CASSWGFMEQYF
>-|TRBV5-1|14|-|TRBJ1-2
TGCGCCAGCAGCCCCGGTTGGGCCGACTATGGCTACACCTTC
CASSPGWADYGYTF
>-|TRBV9|17|TRBD1|TRBJ2-6
TGTGCCAGCAGCGAGACAGGGGTAATGTCTGGGGCCAACGTCCTGACTTTC
CASSETGVMSGANVLTF
>few|TRBV6-1|15|-|TRBJ2-3
TGTGCCAGCAGCCTTAGGGGAATTGGGACAGATACGCAGTATTTT
CASSLRGIGTDTQYF